A single sample gave rise to the 2 T cell receptor beta chains below, sequenced in a study of control samples from healthy donors and cancer patients. Assay used: immunoSEQ multiplex PCR; TCRdb lists only in-frame clones, some missing. Among over 150,000 clones listed, roughly 94% were seen once. Sequenced input: PBMCs. These receptors were obtained from a man aged 55 to 70 with colorectal cancer.

This chain connects TRBV5-6 to TRBJ1-2, with 8 nucleotides matching TRBD1. V was clipped by 5 bases and J by 0 bases; unmatched bases: 0. CDR1 is SGHDT, CDR2 YYEEEE, per germline. The CDR3 covers 13 residues. This CDR3 reads CASRDRANYGYTF. CDR3 bases: TGTGCCAGCAGGGACAGGGCTAACTATGGCTACACCTTC.

The chain is built from TRBV19 and TRBJ2-3, with 10 bases aligning to TRBD1. Per germline, CDR1 LNHDA and CDR2 SQIVND (reference sequence). The CDR3 covers 17 residues. Germline trimming cut 4 bases from V and 3 bases from J; bases unmatched to any gene: 10. CDR3 protein: CASSNPGQGYMTDTQYF. The DNA of the CDR3 is TGTGCCAGTAGTAATCCGGGACAGGGGTATATGACAGATACGCAGTATTTT.